This T cell receptor beta chain was sequenced during a study of somatic mutations in cytotoxic T cells in rheumatoid arthritis. In the study overall: Each patient's diagnosis was followed right away by a blood draw (30 ml EDTA), before any treatment. The authors flow-sorted some V beta antibody-stained T-cell populations at nearly 100% purity, including V beta1+ cells that they sequenced for TCRB.

On this clone itself: Its antigen remains unidentified.

Findings and limits, study-wide: A largest CD8+ clone above 20% of CD8+ cells occurred in about an eighth of the 65 patients. Clonality measured in CD8+ T cells did not differ significantly between rheumatoid arthritis patients and age-matched healthy controls.

Here immunoSEQ multiplex PCR was the method, and the copy in TCRdb shows in-frame clones only, minus some. Among around 15,000 clones listed, roughly four fifths were seen once. Sequenced: CD8+ T cells sorted from blood. This sequence originates from a woman between 45 and 60 years old with rheumatoid arthritis.

In DNA form, the CDR3 reads TGTGCCAGCAGCTTGGTGCAGGGGGACACCGGGGAGCTGTTTTTT. Protein sequence: CASSLVQGDTGELFF. The genes are TRBV7-9 and TRBJ2-2; 7 bases align to TRBD1. The CDR3 is 15 residues long. CDR1 is SEHNR, CDR2 FQNEAQ, per germline (reference sequence). V was pared by 3 bases and J by 3 bases, with 4 bases of the junction left unmatched.